The present T cell receptor (beta chain) was sequenced within a study of T cells in pancreatic ductal adenocarcinoma. Findings and limits, study-wide: Unique clonotypes were around 8-fold more numerous in blood than in tumor. The resected pancreatic cancer cohort was biased toward the minority with early-stage disease. Tumor and blood clonality did not differ significantly, about 0.1 versus 0.07.

Points on this clone: The target antigen is unknown.

Selected pancreatic ductal adenocarcinoma patients had undergone surgery without neoadjuvant therapy. Germline V lookup: CDR1 SGDLS, CDR2 YYNGEE. V was pared by 8 bases and J by 6 bases, with 2 bases of the junction left unmatched. This CDR3 spans 13 amino acids. The method was immunoSEQ multiplex PCR; TCRdb's version includes in-frame clones alone and lacks a portion of them. The sample has about 98,000 clones; about 95% are singletons. This sequence originates from a human donor with pancreatic ductal adenocarcinoma. The sequenced sample consisted of PBMCs. The chain recombines TRBV9 with TRBJ2-1, with 13 bases lining up with TRBD2. CDR3 bases: TGTGCCAGGGGACTAGCGGGGTTCAATGAGCAGTTCTTC. It translates to CARGLAGFNEQFF.